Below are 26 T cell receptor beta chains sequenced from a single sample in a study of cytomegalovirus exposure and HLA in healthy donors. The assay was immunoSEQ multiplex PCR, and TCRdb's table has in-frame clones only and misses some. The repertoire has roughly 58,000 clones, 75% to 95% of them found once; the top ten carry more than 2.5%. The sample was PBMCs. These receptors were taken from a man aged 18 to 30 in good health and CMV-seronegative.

The chain's CDR3 is CASSERASGSFAHEQFF. CDR3 in DNA: TGTGCCAGCAGTGAGAGGGCTAGCGGGAGTTTTGCCCATGAGCAGTTCTTC. The chain couples TRBV6-4 to TRBJ2-1; 10 bases are a match to TRBD2. Germline assignment: CDR1 MRHNA and CDR2 SNTAGT. The CDR3 has 17 residues. The ends lost 3 bases at V and 8 bases at J; junction bases unmatched: 13.

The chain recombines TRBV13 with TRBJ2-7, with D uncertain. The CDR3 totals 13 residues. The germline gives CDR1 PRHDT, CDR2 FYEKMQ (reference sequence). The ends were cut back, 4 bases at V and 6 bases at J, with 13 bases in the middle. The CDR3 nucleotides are TGTGCCAGCAGCTACCGACTTGACGGCGAGCAGTACTTC. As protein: CASSYRLDGEQYF.

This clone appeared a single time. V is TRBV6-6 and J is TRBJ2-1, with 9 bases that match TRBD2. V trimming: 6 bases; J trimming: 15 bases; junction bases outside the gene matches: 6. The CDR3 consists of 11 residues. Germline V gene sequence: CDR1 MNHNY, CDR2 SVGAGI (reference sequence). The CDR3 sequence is CASSPSGNPFF. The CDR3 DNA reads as TGTGCCAGCAGCCCTAGCGGGAACCCGTTCTTC.

Here the CDR3 DNA reads TGCGCCAGCAGAGACCGCGACAGCTCTAACTATGGCTACACCTTC. This translates into CASRDRDSSNYGYTF. The rearrangement uses TRBV4-1 and TRBJ1-2, with D possibly matching TRBD1 (5 bases). The CDR3 totals 15 residues. Trimming took 6 bases from V and 0 from J, leaving 14 bases between them. Germline V CDR1 and CDR2: MGHRA, YSYEKL.

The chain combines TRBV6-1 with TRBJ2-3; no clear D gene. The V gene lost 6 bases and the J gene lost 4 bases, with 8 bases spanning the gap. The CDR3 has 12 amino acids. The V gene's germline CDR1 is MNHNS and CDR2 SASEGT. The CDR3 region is CASSLTADTQYF. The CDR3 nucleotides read TGTGCCAGCAGCCTAACAGCAGATACGCAGTATTTT.

This CDR3 is CATSIQGLAGSDTQYF. The DNA of the CDR3 is TGTGCCACCAGCATACAAGGACTAGCGGGGTCAGATACGCAGTATTTT. This chain joins TRBV15 and TRBJ2-3; 12 bases are shared with TRBD2. CDR3 length equals 16 residues. V lost 4 bases and J lost 4; bases outside the gene matches: 6. Germline V gene sequence: CDR1 LNHNV, CDR2 YYDKDF (reference sequence).

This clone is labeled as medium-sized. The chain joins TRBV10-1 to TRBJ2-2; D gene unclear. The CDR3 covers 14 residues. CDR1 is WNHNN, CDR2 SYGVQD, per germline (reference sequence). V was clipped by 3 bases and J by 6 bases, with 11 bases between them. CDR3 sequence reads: CASSELNHPGELFF. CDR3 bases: TGCGCCAGCAGTGAACTAAATCACCCCGGGGAGCTGTTTTTT.

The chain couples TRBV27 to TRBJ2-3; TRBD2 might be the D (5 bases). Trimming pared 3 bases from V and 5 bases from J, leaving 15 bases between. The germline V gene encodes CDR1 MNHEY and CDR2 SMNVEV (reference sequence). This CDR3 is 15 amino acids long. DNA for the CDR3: TGTGCCAGCAGTTTGGGCGGGCCACTTGGAGATACGCAGTATTTT. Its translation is CASSLGGPLGDTQYF.

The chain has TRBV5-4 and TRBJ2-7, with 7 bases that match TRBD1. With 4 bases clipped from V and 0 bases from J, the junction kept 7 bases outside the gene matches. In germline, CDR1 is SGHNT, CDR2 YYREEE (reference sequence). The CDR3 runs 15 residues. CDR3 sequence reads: CASSAGTVSSYEQYF. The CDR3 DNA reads TGTGCCAGCAGCGCCGGGACAGTGAGCTCCTACGAGCAGTACTTC.

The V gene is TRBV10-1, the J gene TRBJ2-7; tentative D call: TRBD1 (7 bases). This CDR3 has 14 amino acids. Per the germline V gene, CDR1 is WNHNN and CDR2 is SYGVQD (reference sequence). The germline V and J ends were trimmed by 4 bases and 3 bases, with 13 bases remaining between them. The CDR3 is CASSAYRGGYEQYF. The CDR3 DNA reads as TGCGCCAGCAGTGCGTACAGGGGAGGCTACGAGCAGTACTTC.

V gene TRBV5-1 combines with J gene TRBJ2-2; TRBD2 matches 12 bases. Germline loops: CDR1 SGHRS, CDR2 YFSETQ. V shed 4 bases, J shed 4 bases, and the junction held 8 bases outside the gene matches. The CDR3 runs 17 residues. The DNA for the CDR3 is TGCGCCAGCAGCGTTAGTCTAGCGGGAGGGTCCACCGGGGAGCTGTTTTTT. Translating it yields CASSVSLAGGSTGELFF.

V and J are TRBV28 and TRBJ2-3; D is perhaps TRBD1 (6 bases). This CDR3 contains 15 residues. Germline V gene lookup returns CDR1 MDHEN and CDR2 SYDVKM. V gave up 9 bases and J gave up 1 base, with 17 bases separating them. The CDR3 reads CASSETGLGTDTQYF. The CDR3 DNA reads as TGTGCCAGTAGCGAAACAGGGTTGGGCACAGATACGCAGTATTTT.

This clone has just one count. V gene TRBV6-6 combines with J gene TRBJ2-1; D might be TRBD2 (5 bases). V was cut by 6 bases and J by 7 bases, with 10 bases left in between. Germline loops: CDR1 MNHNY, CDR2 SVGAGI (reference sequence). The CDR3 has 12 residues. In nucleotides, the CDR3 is TGTGCCAGCAGCCCCACTAGAAATGAGCAGTTCTTC. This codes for CASSPTRNEQFF.

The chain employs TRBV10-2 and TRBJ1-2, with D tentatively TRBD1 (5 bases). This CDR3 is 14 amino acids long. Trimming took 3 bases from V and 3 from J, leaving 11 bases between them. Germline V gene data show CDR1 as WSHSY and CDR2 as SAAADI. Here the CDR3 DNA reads TGCGCCAGCAGTGAATTTCGGGGGTACTATGGCTACACCTTC. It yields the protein CASSEFRGYYGYTF.

The CDR3 spells CSVAGTGLSGANVLTF. For the CDR3, the DNA is TGCAGCGTTGCGGGAACAGGGCTCTCTGGGGCCAACGTCCTGACTTTC. The V and J genes are TRBV29-1 and TRBJ2-6; D might be TRBD1 (6 bases). Per the germline V gene, CDR1 is SQVTM and CDR2 is ANQGSEA. V was cut by 4 bases and J by 0 bases, with 13 bases left in between. This CDR3 has 16 amino acids.

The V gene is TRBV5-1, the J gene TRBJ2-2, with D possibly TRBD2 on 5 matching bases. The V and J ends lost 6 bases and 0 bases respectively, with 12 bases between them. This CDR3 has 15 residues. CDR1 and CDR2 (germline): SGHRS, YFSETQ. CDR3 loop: CASMAGQSNTGELFF. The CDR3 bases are TGCGCCAGCATGGCGGGCCAATCGAACACCGGGGAGCTGTTTTTT.

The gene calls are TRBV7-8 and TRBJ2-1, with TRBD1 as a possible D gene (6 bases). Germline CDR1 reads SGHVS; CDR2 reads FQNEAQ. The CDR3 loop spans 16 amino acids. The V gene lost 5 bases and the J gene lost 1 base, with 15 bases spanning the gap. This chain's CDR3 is CASSGWGPPSYNEQFF. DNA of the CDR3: TGTGCCAGCAGCGGTTGGGGGCCCCCATCCTACAATGAGCAGTTCTTC.

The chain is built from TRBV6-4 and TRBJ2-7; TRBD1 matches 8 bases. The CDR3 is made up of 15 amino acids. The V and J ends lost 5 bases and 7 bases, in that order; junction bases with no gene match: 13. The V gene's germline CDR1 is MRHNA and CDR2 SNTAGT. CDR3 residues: CASSLLPGRGHEQYF. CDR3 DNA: TGTGCCAGCAGTCTCTTGCCGGGCAGGGGGCATGAGCAGTACTTC.

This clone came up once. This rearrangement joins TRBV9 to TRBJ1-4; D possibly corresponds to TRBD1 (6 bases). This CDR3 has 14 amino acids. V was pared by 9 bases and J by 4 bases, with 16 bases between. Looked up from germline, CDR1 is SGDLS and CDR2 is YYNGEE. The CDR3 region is CATSRGAYNEKLFF. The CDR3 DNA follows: TGTGCCACCTCCCGGGGGGCGTATAATGAAAAACTGTTTTTT. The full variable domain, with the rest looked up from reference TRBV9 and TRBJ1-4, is DSGVTQTPKHLITATGQRVTLRCSPRSGDLSVYWYQQSLDQGLQFLIQYYNGEERAKGNILERFSAQQFPDLHSELNLSSLELGDSALYFCATSRGAYNEKLFFGSGTQLSVL.

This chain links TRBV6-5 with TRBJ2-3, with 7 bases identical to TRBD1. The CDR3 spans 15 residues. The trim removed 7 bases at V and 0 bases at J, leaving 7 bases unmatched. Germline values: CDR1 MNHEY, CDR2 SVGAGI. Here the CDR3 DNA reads TGTGCCAGCACCCTACAGGGGTCTAGCACAGATACGCAGTATTTT. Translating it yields CASTLQGSSTDTQYF.

CDR3 sequence reads: CASRVGSEKLFF. As DNA, the CDR3 is TGTGCCAGCAGGGTTGGCAGTGAAAAACTGTTTTTT. The genes are TRBV28 and TRBJ1-4, with D hard to call. V dropped 6 bases and J dropped 7 bases, with 9 bases sitting between them. The CDR3 consists of 12 residues. The germline gives CDR1 MDHEN, CDR2 SYDVKM.

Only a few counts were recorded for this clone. CDR3 residues: CASSLGLAGGYNEQFF. The CDR3 DNA is TGTGCCAGCAGCTTGGGACTAGCGGGAGGCTACAATGAGCAGTTCTTC. The chain employs TRBV7-8 and TRBJ2-1, with TRBD2 identical over 15 bases. Germline-derived CDR1 and CDR2 are SGHVS and FQNEAQ. The CDR3 loop spans 16 amino acids. V shed 3 bases and J 3 bases; nucleotides not matched to a gene: 0.

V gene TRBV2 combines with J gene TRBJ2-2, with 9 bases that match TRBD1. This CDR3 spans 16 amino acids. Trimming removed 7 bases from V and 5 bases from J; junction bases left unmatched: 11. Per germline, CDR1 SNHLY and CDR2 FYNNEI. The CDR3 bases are TGTGCCAGCAAGGCACCCGGGACAGGGTTAACCGGGGAGCTGTTTTTT. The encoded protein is CASKAPGTGLTGELFF.

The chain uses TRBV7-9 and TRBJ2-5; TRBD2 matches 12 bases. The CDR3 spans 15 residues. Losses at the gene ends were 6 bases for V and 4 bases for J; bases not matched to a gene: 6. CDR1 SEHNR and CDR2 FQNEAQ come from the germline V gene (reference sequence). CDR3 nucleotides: TGTGCCAGCAGAAAGACTAGCGGGAGTCGAGAGACCCAGTACTTC. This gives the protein CASRKTSGSRETQYF.

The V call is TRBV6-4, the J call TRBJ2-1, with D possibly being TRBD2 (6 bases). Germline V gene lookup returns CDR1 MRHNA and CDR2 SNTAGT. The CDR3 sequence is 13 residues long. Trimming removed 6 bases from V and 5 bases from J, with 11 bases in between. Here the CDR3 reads CASSSGENNEQFF. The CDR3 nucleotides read TGTGCCAGCAGCTCGGGGGAAAACAATGAGCAGTTCTTC.

CDR3 in DNA: TGTGCCAGCATGGGGACAGGGGGCACCGGGGAGCTGTTTTTT. Its translation: CASMGTGGTGELFF. The chain carries TRBV25-1 and TRBJ2-2; 11 bases map to TRBD1. Germline V gene sequence: CDR1 MGHDK, CDR2 SYGVNS. The V segment lost 7 bases and the J segment 4 bases; nucleotides outside the gene matches: 2. This CDR3 has 14 amino acids.